This T cell receptor (beta chain) emerged from a study of regulatory T cells in long-lasting Graves disease (dated by TCRdb to the early 2020s). A note on the overall study: Patients with newly diagnosed Graves' disease had been on antithyroid drugs for under 3 months. This study used TCR sequencing and RNA sequencing of peripheral blood to compare persistent Graves' disease patients against newly diagnosed Graves' disease patients. The study was conducted in China and was registered as a clinical trial. A total of around 35 samples were covered by TCR sequencing, comprising approximately 13 persistent and around 20 newly diagnosed Graves' disease patients.

Receptors were amplified or captured by multiplex PCR. Instrument on record: Illumina HiSeq 4000. iRepertoire HTBI primers and Arm-PCR amplification of CDR3 regions were used to construct TCR beta libraries. Gel purification was performed on PCR products prior to sequencing. The original methods were these. Across samples, fewer than 70 TRBV and 14 TRBJ segments were identified and used for gene usage analysis of CDR3 amino acid clonotypes. COPE and FqMerger were used to merge the filtered high-quality paired reads into contigs. Contigs were aligned with BLAST to IMGT TRBV, TRBD and TRBJ reference genes, and CDR3 was defined per IMGT. Clonotypes above 0.1% frequency were classified as highly expanded clones. Repertoire diversity was measured by Shannon entropy, and V-J evenness by the Gini coefficient. Public clonotypes were defined as clonotypes shared by more than one individual. Using fastp at Q25 and MiXCR, TCRdb reprocessed the public reads and kept productive beta chains. Duplicate CDR3 protein sequences are folded into a single record with the most common DNA and genes. TCRdb, not the authors, supplied the V and J calls. This sample holds hundreds of thousands of distinct CDR3 sequences; approximately 15% were observed only once. The ten largest clones take up 18% of the sample.

The paper's findings and limits, for the study overall: Only the TCR beta chain was sequenced and analyzed. The authors noted that the small sample size was a limitation that may lower accuracy. Persistent Graves' disease patients showed lower TCR Shannon entropy and fewer highly expanded clones than newly diagnosed patients, suggesting clonal expansion. Peripheral blood alone was examined, since thyroid tissue, which constituted the primary lesion, could not be accessed. Persistent disease showed preferential use of TRBV28, TRBJ1-2 and TRBJ2-5, whereas newly diagnosed disease favored TRBV20-1 and TRBJ2-1. A larger number of public clonotypes was shared among persistent patients (around 3,000) than among newly diagnosed patients (more than 850).

This clonotype has more than one count but fewer than ten. This receptor's antigen is unknown. No much larger clone exists at a distance of one base, and base qualities are not known. This specimen's time point label, interpreted: newly diagnosed GD, antithyroid drugs for less than 3 months. For both TCR sequencing and RNA sequencing, RNA was extracted from PBMCs using TRIzol. Graves' disease was diagnosed according to American Thyroid Association guidelines. Recruitment of patients was carried out at an endocrinology department in Xi'an, China. Each patient gave around 9.2 milliliters of peripheral blood, collected in an EDTA anticoagulant tube. PBMCs were isolated by Ficoll Paque Plus density gradient separation without further T cell sorting. An Agilent 2100 Bioanalyzer and agarose gel were used to check RNA quality, and a NanoDrop 2000 was used to measure RNA concentration. Its CDR3 holds 15 amino acids, cysteine through phenylalanine. Left in the record is the CDR3 DNA by itself, 45 bases read in frame from the first base. Deletion took 4 bases off V and 1 base off J, with a span of 13 bases between the germline ends. From the germline V gene (reference sequence), CDR1 is SGHNT and CDR2 is YYREEE.

The same sample was also studied in work on T cells in Graves' hyperthyroidism and ophthalmopathy. The second study also describes: A patient counted as having stable Graves' hyperthyroidism if no progression to ophthalmopathy occurred over 18 months of follow-up. Hyperthyroidism patients were newly diagnosed, had a disease duration of under 2 months, and were aged 18 to 65 years. Any patient with an uncontrolled infection, another autoimmune disease, pregnancy or lactation was excluded. Diagnoses were based on clinical symptoms, serum thyroxine and TRAb, thyroid ultrasound and orbital computed tomography. The TCR CDR3 was subjected to a first round of RT-PCR using the HTBI primer set and the Qiagen OneStep RT-PCR kit. Most expanded thyroid clonotypes (frequency above 0.001) were also found in blood, which suggests that blood repertoires may mirror thyroid immune responses. A 13 V-J signature model separated ophthalmopathy from stable hyperthyroidism, with about 88% sensitivity and roughly 81% specificity in cross-validation and 80%/75% in testing. During validation, the model predicted progression to ophthalmopathy a median of about 6.5 months ahead of onset, with 70.59% sensitivity and 72.22% specificity. A discovery cohort of about a hundred patients, approximately 45 with Graves' ophthalmopathy and fewer than 65 with stable Graves' hyperthyroidism, was used to find distinguishing TCR V-J signatures. Prospective prediction of ophthalmopathy was tested in an independent validation cohort of 18 to 20 hyperthyroidism patients and some 17 patients who later progressed to ophthalmopathy. The approximately 95 discovery patients were divided at random into training and test sets in a 7:3 ratio. The study also compared thyroid tissue and blood T-cell repertoires from five or six Graves' hyperthyroidism patients. Following sampling, methimazole starting at 30 mg daily was given to hyperthyroidism patients, and high-dose intravenous methylprednisolone was given to ophthalmopathy patients. Libraries were constructed in a second round of multiplex PCR, after which size selection and purification were carried out. Paired-end sequencing of the libraries was performed with 100 bp reads on an Illumina HiSeq2000. SOAPnuke was used to process the raw data, with reads discarded if the reads contained adapters or uncalled bases, had a mean Phred below 15, or lacked an exact constant-primer or identifier match. High-quality paired reads were merged with COPE v1.2.5, and unique nucleotide sequences were defined as clonotypes. Clonotypes were aligned to IMGT TRBV, TRBD and TRBJ reference segments using MiTCR v1.1. The analysis was restricted to V-J combinations with a frequency above 0.0001, which together covered approximately 99% of the repertoires. A TCS score was defined as the ratio between F50 (clonal expansion) and ExV (chaos), using BLOSUM62-based TCRdist between CDR3 peptides within each V-J. Welch's t-statistics and random forest reduced around 520 V-J features to 13, which were used in a naive Bayes classifier (R e1071). Sample size was not statistically predetermined, and blinding of investigators to group allocation was not performed. According to the paper, TCR Vbeta CDR3 sequencing was carried out on over 130 peripheral blood samples, which came from fewer than 50 ophthalmopathy, around 75 hyperthyroidism and roughly 17 progressor patients.

Material: peripheral blood mononuclear cells (PBMCs), obtained at new diagnosis, from a patient treated with antithyroid drugs. This clonotype originated in a woman aged 25 to 39 with Graves disease. Donor details come from another sample of the same person, matched by shared clones. This sequence uses TRBV5-4 and TRBJ2-3; no D segment can be confidently identified. The CDR3 protein: CASSRLLGGTDTQYF. The DNA sequence follows: TGTGCCAGCAGCCGACTTCTCGGCGGCACAGATACGCAGTATTTT.